These 12 T cell receptor beta chains originate from one sample sequenced in a study of blood T cells in healthy people across ages. A second PCR of roughly 7 to 11 cycles used a sample-barcoded 5' primer and a J-beta primer mix. TCRdb ran MiXCR on the 5' RACE reads and lists one entry per CDR3 protein. The sample lists over 500,000 distinct CDR3 sequences; under 65% were seen once. The sequenced sample was blood. These receptors were obtained from a woman older than 75 in good health.

This clonotype was recorded a few times. The gene calls are TRBV29-1 and TRBJ1-5; 9 bases are a match to TRBD1. Trimming at V came to 4 bases and at J to 7 bases, leaving 8 bases not matched to a gene. The CDR3 contains 14 residues. Germline values: CDR1 SQVTM, CDR2 ANQGSEA. This chain's CDR3 is CSVGYGTGRQPQHF. CDR3 nucleotides: TGCAGCGTTGGGTACGGGACAGGGAGGCAGCCCCAGCATTTT. Together with reference TRBV29-1 and TRBJ1-5, the CDR3 gives the full variable domain: SAVISQKPSRDICQRGTSLTIQCQVDSQVTMMFWYRQQPGQSLTLIATANQGSEATYESGFVIDKFPISRPNLTFSTLTVSNMSPEDSSIYLCSVGYGTGRQPQHFGDGTRLSIL.

Turning to this clonotype: A far more abundant clone sits one base away, making this likely a read error. V usage is TRBV5-1 and J usage is TRBJ2-5; D unclear. Germline V lookup: CDR1 SGHRS, CDR2 YFSETQ. CDR3 length equals 12 residues. CDR3 sequence reads: CANSLPQETQYF. The DNA of the CDR3 is TGCGCCAACAGCTTGCCTCAAGAGACCCAGTACTTC.

The J gene is TRBJ2-6, the V gene TRBV7-3; D remains unclear. This CDR3 spans 17 amino acids. Germline CDR1 SGHTA, CDR2 FQGTGA. The ends were cut back, 1 base at V and 1 base at J, with 11 bases in the middle. In nucleotides, the CDR3 is TGTGCCAGCAGCTTAAGGGCCCGCGGATCTGGGGCCAACGTCCTGACTTTC. This translates into CASSLRARGSGANVLTF.

The V call is TRBV30, the J call TRBJ2-2; the match to TRBD2 covers 13 bases. J was trimmed by 3 bases and V by 8 bases; bases with no gene match: 6. Germline V gene sequence: CDR1 GTSNPN, CDR2 SVGIG (reference sequence). The CDR3 has 15 residues. The CDR3 DNA reads TGTGCCGGGCTGGGACTAGCGGGATACACCGGGGAGCTGTTTTTT. It codes for CAGLGLAGYTGELFF.

The chain links TRBV11-1 to TRBJ2-2; D might be TRBD1 (5 bases). The V gene's germline CDR1 is SGHAT and CDR2 FQDESV (reference sequence). Trimming took 2 bases from V and 8 from J, leaving 15 bases between them. This CDR3 is built from 15 residues. The CDR3 DNA is TGTGCCAGCAGCTTATTCTCAGGGCCCGAAGGGGAGCTGTTTTTT. Its translation is CASSLFSGPEGELFF.

This chain uses TRBV4-1 with TRBJ1-5, with a possible D match to TRBD1 (5 bases). The V gene lost 0 bases and the J gene lost 2 bases, with 17 bases spanning the gap. CDR3 length equals 18 residues. CDR1 and CDR2 from the germline V gene are MGHRA and YSYEKL. The CDR3 sequence: CASSQDPGGGIGNQPQHF. The CDR3 coding sequence is TGCGCCAGCAGCCAAGATCCGGGTGGGGGGATCGGCAATCAGCCCCAGCATTTT.

This clonotype turned up a few times. The chain joins TRBV11-2 to TRBJ2-1; D is possibly TRBD2 (5 bases). The tail of the sequence fits TRBJ2-7 better, so the J call may be wrong. CDR3 length equals 15 residues. Per germline, CDR1 SGHAT and CDR2 FQNNGV. The CDR3 DNA follows: TGTGCCAGCAGCGCCAGCGGAAGCTCCTACAATGAGCAGTACTTC. Its protein product is CASSASGSSYNEQYF.

This chain connects TRBV20-1 to TRBJ2-5; D is uncertain. CDR1 is DFQATT, CDR2 SNEGSKA, per germline (reference sequence). V lost 0 bases, J lost 1 base, and 18 bases lay in between. The CDR3 contains 17 residues. The CDR3 spells CSARDPLSGQVQETQYF. DNA for the CDR3: TGCAGTGCTAGAGATCCCCTTAGTGGGCAAGTCCAAGAGACCCAGTACTTC.

In regard to this clonotype: This may arise from a read error, as a much more abundant clone is one base away. V gene TRBV5-1 combines with J gene TRBJ2-1, with D hard to call. The germline CDR1 and CDR2 sequences are SGHRS and YFSETQ. The CDR3 loop spans 14 amino acids. The CDR3 spells CAGSLGQNYNEQFF. CDR3 sequence (DNA): TGCGCCGGCAGCTTGGGCCAGAACTACAATGAGCAGTTCTTC.

On this clonotype: It may be a read error: a sequence one base away is much more abundant. V and J are TRBV7-8 and TRBJ2-1; TRBD2 matches at 10 bases. TRBJ2-7 matches the DNA end more closely, so the J call is doubtful. Germline lookup yields CDR1 SGHVS and CDR2 FQNEAQ. The CDR3 covers 15 residues. The CDR3 protein is CASSLKREGYNEQYF. CDR3 nucleotides: TGTGCCAGCAGCTTAAAGCGGGAGGGTTACAATGAGCAGTACTTC.

The chain is built from TRBV5-1 and TRBJ2-5; D gene uncertain. The CDR3 has 14 amino acids. Trimming removed 4 bases at V and 1 base at J, with 11 bases between. CDR1 and CDR2 from the germline V gene are SGHRS and YFSETQ. In nucleotides, the CDR3 is TGCGCCAGCAGCCGCGGTGAGGTCCAAGAGACCCAGTACTTC. Amino acid sequence: CASSRGEVQETQYF.

The chain recombines TRBV5-1 with TRBJ1-6, with 8 bases aligning to TRBD1. From germline, CDR1 is SGHRS and CDR2 YFSETQ. The CDR3 length is 14 residues. V lost 5 bases, J lost 6 bases, and 4 bases stayed unmatched. CDR3 nucleotide sequence: TGCGCCAGCAGTTATGACAGGGGTAATTCACCCCTCCACTTT. Translation gives CASSYDRGNSPLHF. Full variable domain (remainder filled in from reference TRBV5-1 and TRBJ1-6): KAGVTQTPRYLIKTRGQQVTLSCSPISGHRSVSWYQQTPGQGLQFLFEYFSETQRNKGNFPGRFSGRQFSNSRSEMNVSTLELGDSALYLCASSYDRGNSPLHFGNGTRLTVT.